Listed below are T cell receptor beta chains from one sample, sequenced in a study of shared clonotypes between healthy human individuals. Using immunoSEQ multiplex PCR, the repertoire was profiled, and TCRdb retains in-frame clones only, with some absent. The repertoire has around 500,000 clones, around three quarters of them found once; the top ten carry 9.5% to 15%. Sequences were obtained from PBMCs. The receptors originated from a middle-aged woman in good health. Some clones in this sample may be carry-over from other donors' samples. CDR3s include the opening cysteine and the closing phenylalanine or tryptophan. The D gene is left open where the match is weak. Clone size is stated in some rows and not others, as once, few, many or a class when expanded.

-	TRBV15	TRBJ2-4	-	TGTGCCACCAGCAGAGAAAAGGTGACCAAAAACATTCAGTACTTC	CATSREKVTKNIQYF
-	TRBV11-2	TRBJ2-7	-	TGTGCCAGCAGCTTAGATCCTAGCTCCAGCTCCTACGAGCAGTACTTC	CASSLDPSSSSYEQYF
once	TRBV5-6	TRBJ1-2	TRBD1	TGTGCCAGCACCCGACGGGACAGGGGGCGCGGCTACACCTTC	CASTRRDRGRGYTF
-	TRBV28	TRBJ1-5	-	TGTGCCAGCAGTCCCCACCTCGGGGAGGTCAATCAGCCCCAGCATTTT	CASSPHLGEVNQPQHF
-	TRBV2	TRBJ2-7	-	TGTGCCAGCAGCCGTGAGGGTGACGAGCAGTACTTC	CASSREGDEQYF
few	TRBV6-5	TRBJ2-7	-	TGTGCCAGCAGTATTTCACTAGGCTACGAGCAGTACTTC	CASSISLGYEQYF
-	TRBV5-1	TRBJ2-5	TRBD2	TGCGCCAGCAGCCCCCGACTAGCGAGTCAAGAGACCCAGTACTTC	CASSPRLASQETQYF
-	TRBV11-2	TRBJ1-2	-	TGTGCCAGCAGCCCTGGGACTCTCTTATCCTACTATGGCTACACCTTC	CASSPGTLLSYYGYTF
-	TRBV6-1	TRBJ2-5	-	TGTGCCAGCGCCCCTAGGGCTAGGGGGGAGACCCAGTACTTC	CASAPRARGETQYF
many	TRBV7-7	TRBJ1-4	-	TGTGCCAGCAGCCCCGGTGGGACTAATGAAAAACTGTTTTTT	CASSPGGTNEKLFF
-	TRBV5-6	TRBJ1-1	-	TGTGCCAGCAGCTTACAGACAGCCTTGAACACTGAAGCTTTCTTT	CASSLQTALNTEAFF
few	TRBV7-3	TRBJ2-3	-	TGTGCCAGCAGCTTAGGTTTGGTACCTGTCCCCACAGATACGCAGTATTTT	CASSLGLVPVPTDTQYF
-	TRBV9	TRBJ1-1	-	TGTGCCAGCAGCGTCGGGGGCCCCTGGCACACTGAAGCTTTCTTT	CASSVGGPWHTEAFF
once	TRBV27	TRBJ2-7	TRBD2	TGTGCCAGCAGTTTATCCGGCGGGGGGAGGGATGGCTCCTACGAGCAGTACTTC	CASSLSGGGRDGSYEQYF
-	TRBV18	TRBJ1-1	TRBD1	TGTGCCAGCTCGCCTACTTCCGGGACAGGGGATGCCACTGAAGCTTTCTTT	CASSPTSGTGDATEAFF
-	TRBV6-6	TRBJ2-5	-	TGTGCCAGCAGTTTCGCAGAGACCCAGTACTTC	CASSFAETQYF
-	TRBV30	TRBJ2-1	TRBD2	TGTGCCTGGTTACCGGGAGGGGGTGAGCAGTTCTTC	CAWLPGGGEQFF
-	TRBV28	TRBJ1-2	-	TGTGCCAGCAGCCGAACTGACTACACTAACTATGGCTACACCTTC	CASSRTDYTNYGYTF
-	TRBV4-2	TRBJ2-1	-	TGTGCCAGCAGCCAGCCGGGTGAGCAGTTCTTC	CASSQPGEQFF
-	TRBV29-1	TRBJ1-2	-	TGCAGCGTTACCCAAGGGTCCGGGAACTATGGCTACACCTTC	CSVTQGSGNYGYTF
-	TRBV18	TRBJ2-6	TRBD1	TGTGCCAGCTCATCACAGGGGGCAAGCTCTGGGGCCAACGTCCTGACTTTC	CASSSQGASSGANVLTF
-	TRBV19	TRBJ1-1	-	TGTGCCAGTAGTGCCTCCGGGACGAACACTGAAGCTTTCTTT	CASSASGTNTEAFF
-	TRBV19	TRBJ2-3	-	TGTGCCAGTAGTGTCGTACAGGGAACAGATACGCAGTATTTT	CASSVVQGTDTQYF
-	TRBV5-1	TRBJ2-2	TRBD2	TGCGCCAGCAGTCCGGGGTCCGGGACTATCGGGGAGCTGTTTTTT	CASSPGSGTIGELFF
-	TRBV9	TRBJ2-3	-	TGTGCCAGCAGTAGAGGGAGCACAGATACGCAGTATTTT	CASSRGSTDTQYF
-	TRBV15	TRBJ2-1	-	TGTGCCACCAGCAGAGATTGGGGGGAGACCAAAAATGAGCAGTTCTTC	CATSRDWGETKNEQFF
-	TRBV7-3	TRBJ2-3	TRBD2	TGTGCCAGCAGCCCGAGACTAGCAGGAGGAGATACGCAGTATTTT	CASSPRLAGGDTQYF
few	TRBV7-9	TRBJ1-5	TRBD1	TGTGCCAGCAGCTTAGAGGGGACAGCGGGGCAGCCCCAGCATTTT	CASSLEGTAGQPQHF
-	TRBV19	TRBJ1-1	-	TGTGCCAGTAGTATAGGAATGGGGATGAACACTGAAGCTTTCTTT	CASSIGMGMNTEAFF
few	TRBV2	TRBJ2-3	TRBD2	TGTGCCAGCAGCCTAGCGGGAGGGCCGATAGATACGCAGTATTTT	CASSLAGGPIDTQYF
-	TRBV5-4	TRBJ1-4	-	TGTGCCAGCAGCTTGGCCGGGGATGAAAAACTGTTTTTT	CASSLAGDEKLFF
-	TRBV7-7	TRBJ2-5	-	TGTGCCAGCAGCTCAACCCCTTCTGGAGAAGAGACCCAGTACTTC	CASSSTPSGEETQYF
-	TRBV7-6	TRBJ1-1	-	TGTGCCAGCAGCTTAGTACTGGCGGGGGAAGCTTTCTTT	CASSLVLAGEAFF
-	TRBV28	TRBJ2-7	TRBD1	TGTGCCAGCAGTGAAGGACAGGGCTACGAGCAGTACTTC	CASSEGQGYEQYF
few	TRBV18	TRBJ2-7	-	TGTGCCAGCTCACCAAGGCAGTCCTACGAGCAGTACTTC	CASSPRQSYEQYF
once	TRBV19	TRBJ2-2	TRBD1	TGTGCCAGTAGTGTGACAGGGTGGTTTGGCACCGGGGAGCTGTTTTTT	CASSVTGWFGTGELFF
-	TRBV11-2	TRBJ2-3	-	TGTGCCAGCAGCTTATCGGGGGCTTTCACAGATACGCAGTATTTT	CASSLSGAFTDTQYF
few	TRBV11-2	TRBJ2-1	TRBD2	TGTGCCAGCAGCTTTCTAGCGGGAGGCTACAATGAGCAGTTCTTC	CASSFLAGGYNEQFF
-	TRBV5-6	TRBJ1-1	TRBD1	TGTGCCAGCAGCTTGAAGAGGGGGCACGACACTGAAGCTTTCTTT	CASSLKRGHDTEAFF
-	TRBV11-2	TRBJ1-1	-	TGTGCCAGCACCTTCGGGACTGAAGCTTTCTTT	CASTFGTEAFF
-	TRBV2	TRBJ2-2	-	TGTGCCAGCAGTTTCGAGGTGAACACCGGGGAGCTGTTTTTT	CASSFEVNTGELFF
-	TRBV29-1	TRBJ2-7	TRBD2	TGCAGCGTCGAAGGACTAGCGGGAGGCGAGCAGTACTTC	CSVEGLAGGEQYF
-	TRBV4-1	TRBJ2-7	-	TGCGCCAGCAGCTCACCAACACAAGGGCTCGAGCAGTACTTC	CASSSPTQGLEQYF
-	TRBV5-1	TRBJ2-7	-	TGCGCCAGCAGCTCCCTCGGCGACTACGAGCAGTACTTC	CASSSLGDYEQYF
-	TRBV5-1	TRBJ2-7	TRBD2	TGCGCCAGCAGCTCCAAGACTAGCGGGAGGATCCCAGGGCAGTACTTC	CASSSKTSGRIPGQYF
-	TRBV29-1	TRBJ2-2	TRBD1	TGCAGCGTTGAATTGGGACAGACAAACACCGGGGAGCTGTTTTTT	CSVELGQTNTGELFF
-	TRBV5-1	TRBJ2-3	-	TGCGCCAGCAGCCCGAACTTAGATACGCAGTATTTT	CASSPNLDTQYF
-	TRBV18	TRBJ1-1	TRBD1	TGTGCCAGCTCACCCCGGCAGGGGGGCTTGAACACTGAAGCTTTCTTT	CASSPRQGGLNTEAFF
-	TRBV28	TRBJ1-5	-	TGTGCCAGCAGTTTTCGTACAGGCCATGTAATGAAGCCCCAGCATTTT	CASSFRTGHVMKPQHF
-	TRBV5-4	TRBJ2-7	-	TGTGCCAGCAGCTCTACAGGGTACCCCTACGAGCAGTACTTC	CASSSTGYPYEQYF
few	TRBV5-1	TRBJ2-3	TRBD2	TGCGCCAGCAGCTTCTCTGCGGGAGTTAGGACAGATACGCAGTATTTT	CASSFSAGVRTDTQYF
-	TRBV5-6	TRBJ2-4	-	TGTGCCAGCAGCGCAACAGGGTTAAACATTCAGTACTTC	CASSATGLNIQYF
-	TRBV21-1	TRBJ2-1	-	TGTGCCAGTGATAGCGGGAGTGCCTACAATGAGCAGTTCTTC	CASDSGSAYNEQFF
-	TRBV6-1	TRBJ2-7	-	TGTGCCAGCAGTGAATTACCCTTTAGGGCCTACGAGCAGTACTTC	CASSELPFRAYEQYF
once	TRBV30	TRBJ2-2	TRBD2	TGTGCCTGGAGTGGCAGCGGGAGGCGGGTCGGGGAGCTGTTTTTT	CAWSGSGRRVGELFF